A selection of T cell receptor beta chains follows, all from one sample in a study of blood T cells in healthy people across ages. Each CDR3 protein gets one entry after TCRdb re-called the 5' RACE reads with MiXCR. The sample shows about 1.7 million distinct CDR3 sequences, under 30% of them seen only once. Sequenced sample: blood. These receptors originate from a woman aged 25 to 39 in good health. CDR3s include the opening cysteine and the closing phenylalanine or tryptophan. A D gene is named only where the DNA matches it firmly. Rows may omit the clone size; those that give it use once, few, many or a size class.

V	size	J	D	length	CDR3	DNA
TRBV6-2/TRBV6-3	many	TRBJ2-5	NA	12	CASSPLIGEQYF	TGTGCCAGCAGTCCCCTCATCGGGGAGCAGTACTTC
TRBV6-5	NA	TRBJ1-5	TRBD1	18	CASTLRDRGLMGNQPQHF	TGTGCCAGCACTTTGCGGGACAGGGGGCTTATGGGCAATCAGCCCCAGCATTTT
TRBV12-3/TRBV12-4	few	TRBJ2-6	TRBD1	19	CASSPGQVAPHSGANVLTF	TGTGCCAGCAGCCCGGGACAGGTGGCCCCCCACTCTGGGGCCAACGTCCTGACTTTC
TRBV20-1	many	TRBJ2-7	NA	12	CSARGQNYEQYF	TGCAGTGCTAGAGGACAGAACTACGAGCAGTACTTC
TRBV20-1	NA	TRBJ2-1	TRBD2	17	CSARFPAGISSYNEQFF	TGCAGTGCTAGGTTTCCAGCGGGGATTTCCTCCTACAATGAGCAGTTCTTC
TRBV10-1	NA	TRBJ1-5	TRBD1	17	CASSVSTGQGDELPQHF	TGCGCCAGCAGTGTCTCTACGGGACAGGGGGATGAATTGCCCCAGCATTTT
TRBV12-3/TRBV12-4	few	TRBJ2-1	TRBD2	13	CASRSSGDNEQFF	TGTGCCAGCAGGTCTAGCGGGGACAATGAGCAGTTCTTC
TRBV5-1	NA	TRBJ2-5	TRBD2	15	CASNSGLAGRETQYF	TGCGCCAGCAACTCGGGACTAGCGGGTCGGGAGACCCAGTACTTC
TRBV15	NA	TRBJ1-5	NA	14	CATGRDAYSQPQHF	TGTGCCACCGGCAGAGATGCTTACTCTCAGCCCCAGCATTTT
TRBV10-2	NA	TRBJ2-5	NA	14	CASSERYVGETQYF	TGCGCCAGCAGTGAGCGCTACGTTGGAGAGACCCAGTACTTC
TRBV5-1	few	TRBJ1-5	NA	15	CASSMAGDYNQLQHF	TGCGCCAGCAGCATGGCAGGGGATTACAATCAGCTCCAGCATTTT
TRBV30	once	TRBJ2-2	TRBD2	17	CAWSGMRTSGNTGELFF	TGTGCCTGGAGCGGCATGAGGACTAGCGGTAACACCGGGGAGCTGTTTTTT
TRBV5-6	NA	TRBJ2-3	NA	16	CASSRTRLDPTDTQYF	TGTGCCAGCAGCCGTACCCGACTAGACCCCACAGATACGCAGTATTTT
TRBV5-5	NA	TRBJ2-5	NA	15	CASSQTGNKRKTQYF	TGTGCCAGTAGCCAGACCGGGAATAAGCGGAAGACCCAGTACTTC
TRBV6-5	many	TRBJ2-7	NA	17	CASSYSLRVRGAYEQYF	TGTGCCAGCAGTTACTCTCTAAGGGTGAGGGGGGCCTACGAGCAGTACTTC
TRBV7-9	NA	TRBJ1-4	NA	16	CASSLAQYREREKLFF	TGTGCCAGCAGCTTAGCACAGTACAGGGAAAGAGAAAAACTGTTTTTT
TRBV5-4	NA	TRBJ2-3	NA	14	CASSGAYSTDTQYF	TGTGCCAGCTCGGGGGCGTACAGCACAGATACGCAGTATTTT
TRBV29-1	few	TRBJ2-1	NA	18	CSVVSVSGLGSTYNEQFF	TGCAGCGTTGTTTCTGTTTCTGGTCTGGGGAGTACCTACAATGAGCAGTTCTTC
TRBV6-1	NA	TRBJ2-3	NA	14	CASRQTASGDTQYF	TGTGCCAGCAGGCAGACCGCGTCTGGAGATACGCAGTATTTT
TRBV6-2/TRBV6-3	many	TRBJ1-6	TRBD1	13	CASSGQGLSPLHF	TGTGCCAGCTCTGGACAGGGCCTGTCACCCCTCCACTTT
TRBV12-3/TRBV12-4	NA	TRBJ2-7	NA	12	CASSETESEQYF	TGTGCCAGCAGTGAGACAGAGAGCGAGCAGTACTTC
TRBV28	NA	TRBJ2-7	TRBD1	15	CANYRDRSLPYEQYF	TGTGCCAACTACCGGGACAGGAGTCTTCCCTACGAGCAGTACTTC
TRBV5-1	NA	TRBJ2-7	NA	14	CASSSANTNYEQYF	TGCGCCAGCAGCTCCGCCAATACTAACTACGAGCAGTACTTC
TRBV24-1	NA	TRBJ1-5	TRBD1	16	CATSDRRQGSNQPQHF	TGTGCCACCAGTGACCGCCGACAGGGTAGCAATCAGCCCCAGCATTTT
TRBV15	few	TRBJ1-3	NA	15	CATSRDRATGNTIYF	TGTGCCACCAGCAGAGACAGGGCGACCGGAAACACCATATATTTT
TRBV15	NA	TRBJ1-4	TRBD1	13	CATSGDRDEKLFF	TGTGCCACCAGCGGGGACAGGGATGAAAAACTGTTTTTT
TRBV9	NA	TRBJ1-6	TRBD1	16	CASSALQGADNSPLHF	TGTGCCAGCAGCGCATTACAGGGGGCAGATAATTCACCCCTCCACTTT
TRBV18	NA	TRBJ2-1	TRBD1	18	CASSPSRSGTGGYNEQFF	TGTGCCAGCTCACCTTCTCGTTCCGGGACAGGGGGCTATAATGAGCAGTTCTTC
TRBV10-3	many	TRBJ2-1	NA	11	CAISAQEEQFF	TGTGCCATCAGTGCTCAGGAAGAGCAGTTCTTC
TRBV12-5	once	TRBJ2-1	TRBD2	16	CASGSRLTGGLDEQFF	TGTGCTAGTGGTTCCCGACTAACGGGGGGGCTTGATGAGCAGTTCTTC
TRBV7-9	NA	TRBJ2-1	NA	17	CASSLFVVVTVTNEQFF	TGTGCCAGCAGCTTGTTCGTCGTCGTTACAGTGACCAATGAGCAGTTCTTC
TRBV3-1	NA	TRBJ2-5	NA	15	CASSKGALGQETQYF	TGTGCCAGCAGCAAAGGGGCCCTAGGCCAAGAGACCCAGTACTTC
TRBV15	NA	TRBJ2-3	TRBD1	15	CATSRRQGGTDTRYF	TGTGCCACCAGCAGAAGACAGGGGGGCACAGATACGCGGTATTTT
TRBV20-1	many	TRBJ2-5	TRBD2	17	CSAHPPSGGAGQETQYF	TGCAGTGCCCACCCGCCTAGCGGGGGGGCGGGGCAAGAGACCCAGTACTTC
TRBV27	NA	TRBJ2-1	NA	13	CASSFMGVNEQFF	TGTGCCAGCAGTTTTATGGGGGTCAATGAGCAGTTCTTC
TRBV5-5	few	TRBJ1-2	TRBD1	17	CASSPRLSGQGPSGYTF	TGTGCCAGCAGCCCGAGGCTGTCGGGACAGGGACCTTCTGGCTACACCTTC
TRBV10-3	many	TRBJ2-7	NA	12	CAHGGGDYEQYF	TGTGCCCATGGTGGGGGTGACTACGAGCAGTACTTC
TRBV6-5	many	TRBJ2-1	NA	13	CASSPRGADEQFF	TGTGCCAGCAGTCCCCGGGGCGCGGATGAGCAGTTCTTC
TRBV5-1	NA	TRBJ2-7	NA	15	CASSWTVPIAYEQYF	TGCGCCAGCAGCTGGACAGTTCCTATCGCCTACGAGCAGTACTTC
TRBV5-1	NA	TRBJ2-1	TRBD1	15	CASSTGTGGFYEQFF	TGCGCCAGCAGCACCGGGACAGGGGGCTTCTACGAGCAGTTCTTC
TRBV29-1	many	TRBJ2-7	TRBD1	13	CSIWTGFPYEQYF	TGCAGCATTTGGACAGGGTTTCCCTACGAGCAGTACTTC
TRBV12-3/TRBV12-4	NA	TRBJ1-2	TRBD1	12	CVTQTGADGFTF	TGTGTCACCCAGACAGGGGCCGATGGCTTCACCTTC
TRBV12-3/TRBV12-4	few	TRBJ1-5	TRBD1	15	CAGSFEQGASQPQHF	TGTGCCGGCAGTTTCGAACAGGGGGCTAGTCAGCCCCAGCATTTT
TRBV29-1	few	TRBJ1-1	NA	12	CSVGYYRAEAFF	TGCAGCGTGGGTTATTACAGGGCAGAAGCTTTCTTT
TRBV5-1	NA	TRBJ2-5	NA	15	CASSSIHSSKETQYF	TGCGCCAGCAGCTCGATTCATTCCAGCAAAGAGACCCAGTACTTC
TRBV5-1	NA	TRBJ2-1	NA	14	CASSSGQLISEQFF	TGCGCCAGCAGCTCAGGACAGCTGATCAGTGAGCAGTTCTTC
TRBV6-1	NA	TRBJ2-1	NA	16	CASSDRRASSYNEQFF	TGTGCCAGCAGCGATCGAAGGGCGAGCTCCTACAATGAGCAGTTCTTC
TRBV27	few	TRBJ1-2	TRBD1	14	CASSSETGAYGYTF	TGTGCCAGCAGTTCAGAGACAGGGGCCTATGGCTACACCTTC
TRBV7-8	NA	TRBJ2-7	NA	14	CASSPKGNGYGQYF	TGTGCCAGCAGCCCAAAGGGCAATGGCTACGGGCAGTACTTC
TRBV9	NA	TRBJ2-6	NA	16	CASSTTPSSGANVPTF	TGTGCCAGCAGCACCACACCTAGCTCTGGGGCCAACGTCCCGACTTTC
TRBV5-1	NA	TRBJ2-2	TRBD1	15	CASSEGTVNTGELFF	TGCGCCAGCAGCGAAGGGACAGTGAACACCGGGGAGCTGTTTTTT
TRBV30	NA	TRBJ2-7	TRBD1	16	CAWSRSGTGGPKSRYF	TGTGCCTGGAGTCGATCCGGGACAGGGGGGCCAAAGTCGCGGTACTTC
TRBV5-1	few	TRBJ2-5	NA	15	CASSLTTSTAETQYF	TGCGCCAGCAGCTTAACGACCTCGACGGCAGAGACCCAGTACTTC
TRBV6-6	few	TRBJ2-5	TRBD2	16	CASRRGTSGARETQYF	TGTGCCAGCAGGCGCGGGACTAGCGGCGCGCGGGAGACCCAGTACTTC
TRBV27	few	TRBJ2-7	TRBD2	14	CASSPAGLCSEQYF	TGTGCCAGCAGTCCTGCGGGACTATGCAGCGAGCAGTACTTC
TRBV3-1	NA	TRBJ2-2	NA	14	CASSQVGRTGELFF	TGTGCCAGCAGCCAAGTGGGGAGGACCGGGGAGCTGTTTTTT
TRBV7-2	few	TRBJ2-7	TRBD2	15	CASSFPAAGGYEQYF	TGTGCCAGCAGCTTCCCCGCGGCGGGGGGCTACGAGCAGTACTTC
TRBV12-3/TRBV12-4	NA	TRBJ2-5	NA	13	CASRRQDPETQYF	TGTGCCAGCAGACGACAGGACCCGGAGACCCAGTACTTC
TRBV20-1	NA	TRBJ1-1	NA	14	CSAKNRVSGTEAFF	TGCAGTGCTAAAAACAGGGTCTCGGGCACTGAAGCTTTCTTT